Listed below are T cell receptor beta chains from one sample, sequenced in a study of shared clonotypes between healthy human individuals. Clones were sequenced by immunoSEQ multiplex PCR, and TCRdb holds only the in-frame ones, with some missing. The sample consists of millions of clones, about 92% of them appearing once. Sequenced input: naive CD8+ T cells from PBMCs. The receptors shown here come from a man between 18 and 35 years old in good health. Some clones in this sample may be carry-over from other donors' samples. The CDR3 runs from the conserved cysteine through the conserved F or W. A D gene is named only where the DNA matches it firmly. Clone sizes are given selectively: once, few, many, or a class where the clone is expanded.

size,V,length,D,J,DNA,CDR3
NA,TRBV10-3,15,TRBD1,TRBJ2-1,TGTGCCATCAGTACTGACAGGGGGCTAGGAAATGAGCAGTTCTTC,CAISTDRGLGNEQFF
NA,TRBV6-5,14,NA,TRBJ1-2,TGTGCCAGCAGACCAGGGGCATCCCACTATGGCTACACCTTC,CASRPGASHYGYTF
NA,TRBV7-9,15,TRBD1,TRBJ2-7,TGTGCCAGCAGCAGCCCGGGACAGGGGGCGTACGAGCAGTACTTC,CASSSPGQGAYEQYF
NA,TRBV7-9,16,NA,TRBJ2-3,TGTGCCAGCAGCTCAACCCGGCTGCCTAGCACAGATACGCAGTATTTT,CASSSTRLPSTDTQYF
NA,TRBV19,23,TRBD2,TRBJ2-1,TGTGCCAGTAGTGGACCCGGGACTAGCGGGAGTTCGGCGCGTACACCGATCTACAATGAGCAGTTCTTC,CASSGPGTSGSSARTPIYNEQFF
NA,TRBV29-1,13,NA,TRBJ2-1,TGCAGCGTTGAGGCGGGCTCCTACAATGAGCAGTTCTTC,CSVEAGSYNEQFF
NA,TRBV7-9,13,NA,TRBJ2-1,TGTGCCAGCAGCAGAAGGACAGACAATGAGCAGTTCTTC,CASSRRTDNEQFF
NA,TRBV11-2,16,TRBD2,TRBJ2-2,TGTGCCAGCAGCCCCAGGGCGGGAGGAGAAACCGGGGAGCTGTTTTTT,CASSPRAGGETGELFF
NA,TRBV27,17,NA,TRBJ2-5,TGTGCCAGCAGTAGCCCCTCTGGCGGGATGACGGTCGAGACCCAGTACTTC,CASSSPSGGMTVETQYF
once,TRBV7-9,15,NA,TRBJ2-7,TGTGCCAGCAGTCAAAAGGGGGGGATTATCTACGAGCAGTACTTC,CASSQKGGIIYEQYF
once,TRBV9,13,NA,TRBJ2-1,TGTGCCAGCAGCGTAGGACTGTCAAATGAGCAGTTCTTC,CASSVGLSNEQFF
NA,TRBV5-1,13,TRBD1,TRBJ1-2,TGCGCCAGCAGTGCCGGGACAGGGGATGGCTACACCTTC,CASSAGTGDGYTF
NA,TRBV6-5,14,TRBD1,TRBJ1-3,TGTGCCAGCAGGACAGGGGGCTATGGAAACACCATATATTTT,CASRTGGYGNTIYF
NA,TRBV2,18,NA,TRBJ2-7,TGTGCCAGCAGTGTACCCGGATCTAGACGGGAGCTGGGCTACGAGCAGTACTTC,CASSVPGSRRELGYEQYF
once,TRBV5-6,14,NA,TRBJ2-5,TGTGCCAGCAGCGTGAGCCCTCAGCGGGAGACCCAGTACTTC,CASSVSPQRETQYF
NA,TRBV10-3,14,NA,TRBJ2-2,TGTGCCACCCAAACCGGGATAAACACCGGGGAGCTGTTTTTT,CATQTGINTGELFF